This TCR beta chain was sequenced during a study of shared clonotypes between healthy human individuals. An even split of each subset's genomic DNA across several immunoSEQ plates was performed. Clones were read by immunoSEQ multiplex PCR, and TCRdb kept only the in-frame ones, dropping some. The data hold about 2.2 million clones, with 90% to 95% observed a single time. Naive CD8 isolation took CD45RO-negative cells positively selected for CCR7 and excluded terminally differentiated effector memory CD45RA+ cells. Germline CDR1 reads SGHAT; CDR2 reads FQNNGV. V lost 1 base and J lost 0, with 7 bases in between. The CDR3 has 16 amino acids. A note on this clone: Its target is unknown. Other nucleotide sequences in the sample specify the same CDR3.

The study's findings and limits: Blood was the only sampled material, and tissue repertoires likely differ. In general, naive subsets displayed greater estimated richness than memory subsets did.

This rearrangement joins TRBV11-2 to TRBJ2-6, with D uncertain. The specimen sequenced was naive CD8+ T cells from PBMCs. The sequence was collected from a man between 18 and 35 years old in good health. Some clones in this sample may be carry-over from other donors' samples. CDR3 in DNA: TGTGCCAGCAGCTTAGGGGCCGGCTCTGGGGCCAACGTCCTGACTTTC. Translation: CASSLGAGSGANVLTF.